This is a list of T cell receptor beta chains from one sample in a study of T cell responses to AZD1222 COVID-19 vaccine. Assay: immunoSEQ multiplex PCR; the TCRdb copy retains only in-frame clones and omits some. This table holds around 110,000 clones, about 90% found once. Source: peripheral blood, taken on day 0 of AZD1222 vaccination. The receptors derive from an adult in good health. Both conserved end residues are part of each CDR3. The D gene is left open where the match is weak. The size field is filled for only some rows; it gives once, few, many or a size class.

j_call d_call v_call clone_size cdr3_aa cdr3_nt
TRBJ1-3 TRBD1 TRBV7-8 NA CASSLAPRDRGFSGNTIYF TGTGCCAGCAGCTTAGCCCCCCGGGACAGGGGCTTTTCAGGAAACACCATATATTTT
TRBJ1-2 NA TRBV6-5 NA CASSYSGMGGYTF TGTGCCAGCAGTTATTCGGGGATGGGTGGCTACACCTTC
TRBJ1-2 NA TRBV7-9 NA CASSPDWGGDGYTF TGTGCCAGCAGCCCCGATTGGGGTGGCGATGGCTACACCTTC
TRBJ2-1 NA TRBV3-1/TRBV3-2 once CASSPGTPRGEQFF TGTGCCAGCAGCCCAGGGACCCCACGGGGTGAGCAGTTCTTC
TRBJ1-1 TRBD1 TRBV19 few CAVRDRGFNTEAFF TGTGCCGTCCGGGACAGGGGTTTTAACACTGAAGCTTTCTTT
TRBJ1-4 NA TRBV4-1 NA CASSQGTGDEKLFF TGCGCCAGCAGCCAAGGAACAGGAGATGAAAAACTGTTTTTT
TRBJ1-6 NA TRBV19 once CASSIDRILNSPLHF TGTGCCAGTAGTATAGATCGGATCCTTAATTCACCCCTCCACTTT
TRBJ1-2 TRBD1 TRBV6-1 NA CASSEAGDSFFNYGYTF TGTGCCAGCAGTGAAGCCGGGGACAGTTTTTTTAACTATGGCTACACCTTC
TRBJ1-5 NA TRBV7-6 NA CASSPQDRRSNQPQHF TGTGCCAGCAGCCCCCAGGACAGACGAAGCAATCAGCCCCAGCATTTT
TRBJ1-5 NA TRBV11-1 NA CASSGSTDQPQHF TGTGCCAGCAGCGGTTCCACAGATCAGCCCCAGCATTTT
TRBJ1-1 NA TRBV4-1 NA CASSPRTNTEAFF TGCGCCAGCAGTCCAAGGACGAACACTGAAGCTTTCTTT
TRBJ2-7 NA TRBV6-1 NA CASSDLGGDSTYEQYF TGTGCCAGCAGTGACCTGGGGGGGGACAGCACCTACGAGCAGTACTTC
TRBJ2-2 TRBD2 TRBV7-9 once CASSLSGANTGELFF TGTGCCAGCAGCTTGAGCGGGGCGAACACCGGGGAGCTGTTTTTT
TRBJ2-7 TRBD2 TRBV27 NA CASSPRGSGRALNAYEQYF TGTGCCAGCAGTCCCCGGGGTAGCGGGAGGGCCCTAAATGCCTACGAGCAGTACTTC
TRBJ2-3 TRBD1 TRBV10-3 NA CAITPGQGGPIPDTQYF TGTGCCATCACCCCGGGACAGGGGGGGCCAATCCCAGATACGCAGTATTTT
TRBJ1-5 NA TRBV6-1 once CASSERTPTLIISNQPQHF TGTGCCAGCAGTGAGAGGACCCCTACCCTTATTATAAGCAATCAGCCCCAGCATTTT
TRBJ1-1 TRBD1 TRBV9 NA CASSVGQVSNTEAFF TGTGCCAGCAGCGTTGGACAGGTATCCAACACTGAAGCTTTCTTT
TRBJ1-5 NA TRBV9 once CASSVGYNQPQHF TGTGCCAGCAGCGTAGGTTACAATCAGCCCCAGCATTTT
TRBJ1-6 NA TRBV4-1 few CASSQGRGQIYSPLHF TGCGCCAGCAGCCAAGGGAGGGGTCAGATCTATTCACCCCTCCACTTT
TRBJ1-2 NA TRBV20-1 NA CSAYLGGYTF TGCAGTGCTTATTTGGGAGGCTACACCTTC
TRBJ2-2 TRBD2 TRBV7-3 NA CASSFLAGGIGELFF TGTGCCAGCAGCTTCCTAGCGGGAGGGATCGGGGAGCTGTTTTTT